The clone carrying this TCR beta chain was recorded only once. Mismatch with germline at one junction end may stem from a read error. The data stem from a study of control samples from healthy donors and cancer patients. The method was immunoSEQ multiplex PCR; TCRdb's version includes in-frame clones alone and lacks a portion of them. Here the sample spans 120,000 or so clones, 80% to 90% being singletons. The germline V gene has CDR1 SGHAT and CDR2 FQNNGV. CDR3 length: 16 amino acids. This chain uses TRBV11-2 with TRBJ2-2; 7 nucleotides align to TRBD1. The source of this sequence is a man aged 35-49 years in good health. Sequencing was done on a sample of blood. CDR3 region: CASSLGGGVEHRGAVF. CDR3 bases: TGTGCCAGCAGCTTAGGAGGGGGCGTAGAACACCGGGGAGCTGTTTTT.